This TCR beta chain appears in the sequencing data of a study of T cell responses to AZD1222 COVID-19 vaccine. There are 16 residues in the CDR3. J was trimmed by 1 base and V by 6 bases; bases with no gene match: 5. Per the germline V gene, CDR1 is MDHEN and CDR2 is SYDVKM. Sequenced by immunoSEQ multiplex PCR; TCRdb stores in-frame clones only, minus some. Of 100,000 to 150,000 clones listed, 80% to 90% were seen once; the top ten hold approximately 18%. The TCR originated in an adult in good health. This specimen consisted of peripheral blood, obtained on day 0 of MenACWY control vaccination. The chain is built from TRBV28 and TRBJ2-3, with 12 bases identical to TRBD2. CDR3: CASRITSGGRTDTQYF. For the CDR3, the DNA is TGTGCCAGCAGGATAACTAGCGGGGGGCGCACAGATACGCAGTATTTT.